Listed here are 20 T cell receptor beta chains from one sample, sequenced in a study of Graves' ophthalmopathy and Graves' hyperthyroidism. The sequenced template was RNA, covering the TCR beta CDR3 region. RT-PCR was first run with HTBI primers, then multiplex PCR in a second round. A single record per CDR3 protein comes from TCRdb applying MiXCR to the multiplex PCR reads. The sample gives 1 million to 1.3 million distinct CDR3 sequences, roughly 35% of which show up once; around 10% is in the top ten. The sample consisted of peripheral blood or thyroid tissue (not recorded which). All receptors come from an adult man with Graves' hyperthyroidism.

The table lists this clonotype with a few counts. V and J are TRBV7-9 and TRBJ2-7; D may match TRBD1 or TRBD2 (6 bases each). CDR1 is SEHNR and CDR2 is FQNEAQ in the germline V gene (reference sequence). The CDR3 length is 14 residues. The V end was cut by 1 base, the J end by 6 bases, with 13 bases between. The CDR3 bases are TGTGCCAGCAGCTTAGAAGGGGGGTCGGGCGAGCAGTACTTC. It is translated as CASSLEGGSGEQYF. The full variable domain, completed using reference TRBV7-9 and TRBJ2-7, is DTGVSQNPRHKITKRGQNVTFRCDPISEHNRLYWYRQTLGQGPEFLTYFQNEAQLEKSRLLSDRFSAERPKGSFSTLEIQRTEQGDSAMYLCASSLEGGSGEQYFGPGTRLTVT.

CDR3 coding DNA: TGTGCCAGCAGCGCCGTAAGGAGAGTTTTAGAGACCCAGTACTTC. Its translation is CASSAVRRVLETQYF. The V call is TRBV7-3, the J call TRBJ2-5; no clear D gene. The V gene's germline CDR1 is SGHTA and CDR2 FQGTGA. V lost 5 bases and J lost 4, with 17 bases in between. The length of the CDR3 is 15 residues.

The CDR3 coding sequence is TGTGCCAGCAGAGAAAGTAACAATTTCTCCTATAATTCACCCCTCCACTTT. Translation: CASRESNNFSYNSPLHF. The rearrangement links TRBV7-1 to TRBJ1-6, with D unresolved. TRBV7-1 falls under the ORF class, with uncertain function. The V end was cut by 6 bases, the J end by 0 bases, with 15 bases between. The CDR3 is made up of 17 amino acids.

This chain joins TRBV14 and TRBJ2-7, with 8 bases fitting TRBD2. Germline assignment: CDR1 SGHDN and CDR2 FVKESK. The CDR3 is 15 amino acids. J gave up 2 bases and V 5 bases, and 8 bases lay outside the gene matches. CDR3 sequence reads: CASSYKIGRAYEQYF. CDR3 sequence (DNA): TGTGCCAGCAGCTACAAGATCGGGAGGGCCTACGAGCAGTACTTC. The variable domain in full, completed from reference TRBV14 and TRBJ2-7, reads EAGVTQFPSHSVIEKGQTVTLRCDPISGHDNLYWYRRVMGKEIKFLLHFVKESKQDESGMPNNRFLAERTGGTYSTLKVQPAELEDSGVYFCASSYKIGRAYEQYFGPGTRLTVT.

This clonotype has just a few counts. V and J are TRBV20-1 and TRBJ2-7, with D perhaps matching TRBD1 or TRBD2 (6 bases each). The CDR3 is made up of 17 amino acids. Germline CDR1 reads DFQATT; CDR2 reads SNEGSKA (reference sequence). Trimming took off 0 bases at V and 0 bases at J, with 18 bases between the two ends. CDR3 residues: CSARDRRARGASYEQYF. CDR3 coding DNA: TGCAGTGCTAGAGATCGGAGGGCGAGGGGGGCCTCCTACGAGCAGTACTTC.

A few counts support this clonotype. The V call is TRBV18, the J call TRBJ1-2; TRBD1 aligns across 7 bases. Germline V gives CDR1 KGHSH, CDR2 LQKENI. The CDR3 runs to 13 residues. Unmatched junction bases numbered 8, after V lost 6 bases and J lost 7 bases. The chain's CDR3 is CASSPDRVFGYTF. CDR3 nucleotide sequence: TGTGCCAGCTCCCCAGACAGGGTCTTTGGCTACACCTTC.

This sequence joins TRBV7-8 and TRBJ2-7, with TRBD2 matching 8 bases. This CDR3 is 15 amino acids long. CDR1 is SGHVS, CDR2 FQNEAQ, per germline. Trimming at V came to 0 bases and at J to 6 bases, leaving 7 bases not matched to a gene. The CDR3 here is CASSLAWSGSSEQYF. The DNA of the CDR3 is TGTGCCAGCAGCTTAGCGTGGAGCGGGAGTAGCGAGCAGTACTTC.

This clonotype has a count of ten or more. The V gene is TRBV2, the J gene TRBJ2-5; D uncertain. Germline V lookup: CDR1 SNHLY, CDR2 FYNNEI. The CDR3 extends over 13 amino acids. Trimming cost V 5 bases and J 1 base, with 8 bases left between them. The CDR3 bases are TGTGCCAGCAGTTGGACCTTCCAAGAGACCCAGTACTTC. It is translated as CASSWTFQETQYF. Filled out from reference TRBV2 and TRBJ2-5, the complete variable domain reads EPEVTQTPSHQVTQMGQEVILRCVPISNHLYFYWYRQILGQKVEFLVSFYNNEISEKSEIFDDQFSVERPDGSNFTLKIRSTKLEDSAMYFCASSWTFQETQYFGPGTRLLVL.

This clonotype was counted ten times or more. The V gene is TRBV28, the J gene TRBJ1-1; D gene ambiguous. The V end was cut by 8 bases, the J end by 5 bases, with 12 bases between. Germline values: CDR1 MDHEN, CDR2 SYDVKM. CDR3 length: 12 residues. The CDR3 loop is CASSLKWTEAFF. The DNA for the CDR3 is TGTGCCAGCTCCCTAAAGTGGACTGAAGCTTTCTTT.

This clonotype was observed once. The V and J genes are TRBV20-1 and TRBJ2-7, with 9 bases that match TRBD1. CDR3 length equals 15 residues. Germline CDR1 is DFQATT and CDR2 is SNEGSKA (reference sequence). After removal of 2 bases from V and 2 bases from J, the junction contained 7 bases not matched to a gene. This CDR3 reads CSARPRTGETYEQYF. CDR3 sequence (DNA): TGCAGTGCTAGACCTAGGACAGGGGAGACCTACGAGCAGTACTTC.

CDR3 sequence (DNA): TGTGCCAGCAGCGTTGCGGTCAGCACCGGGGAGCTGTTTTTT. Translating gives CASSVAVSTGELFF. This sequence joins TRBV25-1 and TRBJ2-2; D is undetermined. CDR1 MGHDK and CDR2 SYGVNS come from the germline V gene. Trimming shortened V by 6 bases and J by 4 bases, and 12 bases separated the two germline ends. This CDR3 comprises 14 residues.

This clonotype was observed many times. The V gene is TRBV19, the J gene TRBJ2-5; TRBD2 is a possible D gene (6 bases). The CDR3 sequence is 13 residues long. V gave up 5 bases and J gave up 5 bases, with 12 bases separating them. Germline CDR1 reads LNHDA; CDR2 reads SQIVND (reference sequence). Written as DNA, the CDR3 is TGTGCCAGTAGTGGCAGCGGGTGGGAGACCCAGTACTTC. Translation: CASSGSGWETQYF.

This clonotype was counted at least ten times. The gene calls are TRBV7-2 and TRBJ1-3; D is undetermined. This CDR3 has 16 amino acids. The germline V and J ends were trimmed by 5 bases and 6 bases, with 20 bases remaining between them. Per germline, CDR1 SGHTA and CDR2 FQGNSA. The CDR3 loop reads CASSPQGGGQTNTIYF. CDR3 DNA sequence: TGTGCCAGCAGCCCCCAAGGTGGAGGGCAAACAAACACCATATATTTT.

The chain links TRBV6-1 to TRBJ2-6; the D is unclear. Germline CDR1 MNHNS, CDR2 SASEGT. The ends were cut back, 9 bases at V and 3 bases at J, with 6 bases in the middle. The CDR3 sequence is 12 residues long. The CDR3 DNA reads TGTGCCAGTACTATTGGGGCCAACGTCCTGACTTTC. As protein: CASTIGANVLTF.

In this sample, this clonotype turned up many times. The V call is TRBV19, the J call TRBJ2-7; perhaps TRBD1 as D (6 bases). In germline, CDR1 is LNHDA, CDR2 SQIVND (reference sequence). The V and J ends lost 5 bases and 4 bases respectively, with 12 bases between them. The CDR3 covers 13 residues. In DNA, the CDR3 is TGTGCCAGTAGTGTCGGCAGGGGTTACGAGCAGTACTTC. Its translation: CASSVGRGYEQYF.

In the case of this clonotype: A single base separates this from a much larger clone, so it may be a read error. The chain uses TRBV7-2 and TRBJ1-1; D unresolved. Trimming removed 3 bases at V and 1 base at J, with 12 bases between. This CDR3 has 15 amino acids. CDR1 SGHTA and CDR2 FQGNSA come from the germline V gene. The CDR3 loop is CASSLAVIPNTEAFF. The CDR3 coding sequence is TGTGCCAGCAGCTTGGCGGTCATACCGAACACTGAAGCTTTCTTT.

This clonotype was picked up a small number of times. V usage is TRBV5-1 and J usage is TRBJ2-5, with 7 bases matching TRBD2. The CDR3 has 12 residues. V lost 5 bases and J lost 4; bases outside the gene matches: 2. CDR1 is SGHRS, CDR2 YFSETQ, per germline. CDR3 sequence reads: CASRASGETQYF. The CDR3 bases are TGCGCCAGCAGGGCTAGCGGAGAGACCCAGTACTTC. Supplemented by reference TRBV5-1 and TRBJ2-5, the full variable domain reads KAGVTQTPRYLIKTRGQQVTLSCSPISGHRSVSWYQQTPGQGLQFLFEYFSETQRNKGNFPGRFSGRQFSNSRSEMNVSTLELGDSALYLCASRASGETQYFGPGTRLLVL.

A few counts support this clonotype. The chain carries TRBV13 and TRBJ2-5; possible D gene TRBD1, 6 bases. Germline V CDR1 and CDR2: PRHDT, FYEKMQ (reference sequence). Deletions cut 7 bases from V and 4 bases from J, with 10 bases between. CDR3 length: 12 amino acids. This CDR3 reads CASTPRGETQYF. In DNA, the CDR3 is TGTGCCAGCACCCCCAGGGGAGAGACCCAGTACTTC.

In its sample, this clonotype was seen many times. V is TRBV7-2 and J is TRBJ1-5; 9 positions match TRBD1. The V gene's germline CDR1 is SGHTA and CDR2 FQGNSA. The junction had 10 bases not matched to a gene; V was cut back by 7 bases and J by 6 bases. This CDR3 region has 15 residues. In DNA, the CDR3 is TGTGCCAGCAAACCGACAGGGGGGTATACTCAGCCCCAGCATTTT. This translates into CASKPTGGYTQPQHF.

This clonotype came up a few times. This chain uses TRBV7-9 with TRBJ1-3; D is possibly TRBD1 (5 bases). In germline, CDR1 is SEHNR, CDR2 FQNEAQ (reference sequence). This CDR3 region has 13 residues. V dropped 5 bases and J dropped 5 bases, with 10 bases sitting between them. In DNA, the CDR3 is TGTGCCAGCAGCCAAGCAGGGCGAAACACCATATATTTT. This encodes CASSQAGRNTIYF.